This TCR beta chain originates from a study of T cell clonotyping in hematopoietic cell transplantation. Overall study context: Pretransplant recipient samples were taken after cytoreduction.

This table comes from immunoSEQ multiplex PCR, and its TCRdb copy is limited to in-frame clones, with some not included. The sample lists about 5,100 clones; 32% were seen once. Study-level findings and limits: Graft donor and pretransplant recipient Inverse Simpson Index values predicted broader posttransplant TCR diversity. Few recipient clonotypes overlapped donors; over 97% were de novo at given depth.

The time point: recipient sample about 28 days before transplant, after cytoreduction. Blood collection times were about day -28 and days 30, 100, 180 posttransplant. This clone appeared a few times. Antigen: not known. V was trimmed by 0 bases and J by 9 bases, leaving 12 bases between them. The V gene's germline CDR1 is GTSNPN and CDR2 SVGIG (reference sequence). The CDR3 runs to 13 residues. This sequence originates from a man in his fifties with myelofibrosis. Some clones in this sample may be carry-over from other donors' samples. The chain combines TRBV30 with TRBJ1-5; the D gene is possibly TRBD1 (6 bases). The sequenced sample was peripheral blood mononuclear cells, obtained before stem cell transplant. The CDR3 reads CAWSVGGARPQHF. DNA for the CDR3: TGTGCCTGGAGTGTTGGGGGGGCCCGGCCCCAGCATTTT.